This T cell receptor beta chain was recovered during a study of metastatic and nonmetastatic thyroid tumors. For the study at large: Repertoires of blood and of tissue (tumor or nodule) from malignant and benign thyroid patients were compared. Regarding the study as a whole: Relative to benign nodules, malignant thyroid tumors were reportedly characterized by significantly elevated TCR beta diversity in blood and tumor.

This clone was recorded many times. Its antigen is undetermined. The identical CDR3 is also encoded by other nucleotide sequences in the sample. The germline V and J ends were trimmed by 4 bases and 2 bases, with 3 bases remaining between them. CDR1 is LNHDA and CDR2 is SQIVND in the germline V gene (reference sequence). This CDR3 is 13 amino acids long. As processed by the authors: Across clinicopathological groups, CDR3 differences served as the basis for building a distant-metastasis classifier for papillary thyroid cancer. TCRdb re-called the PCR reads with MiXCR. The V and J calls follow TCRdb's processing rather than the paper's. This sample yields around 20,000 clones, of which roughly 15% are seen a single time; about 14% belongs to the top ten. Thyroid surgery took place with no prior treatment in any patient.

Sequencing input: tumor tissue. The receptor comes from a female donor with papillary thyroid cancer or a benign thyroid nodule (not recorded which). Some clones in this sample may be carry-over from other donors' samples. This chain uses TRBV19 with TRBJ2-6; D remains ambiguous. CDR3 DNA sequence: TGTGCCAGTAGTAGCCCTGGGGCCAACGTCCTGACTTTC. It codes for CASSSPGANVLTF.